These T cell receptor beta chains were read from a single sample in a study of blood T cell repertoires in COVID-19. Assay: immunoSEQ multiplex PCR; the TCRdb copy retains only in-frame clones and omits some. This sample yields about 270,000 clones, of which around nine tenths are seen a single time; less than 15% belongs to the top ten. Input material: peripheral blood. Receptors originate from a woman in her seventies with COVID-19, enrolled during active disease. Both conserved end residues are part of each CDR3. A D gene is named only where the DNA matches it firmly. Size is stated for part of the rows, as once, few or many counts, or as a class when the clone is expanded.

D,J,size,V,DNA,CDR3
TRBD1,TRBJ1-4,-,TRBV7-2,TGTGCCAGCAGCCCCGGACAGGGGGCTAATGAAAAACTGTTTTTT,CASSPGQGANEKLFF
-,TRBJ1-1,-,TRBV13,TGTGCCAGCACCGAGGGGGGGCTGGGGACTGAAGCTTTCTTT,CASTEGGLGTEAFF
-,TRBJ1-2,-,TRBV9,TGTGCCAGCAGCGTAGACGGTATAGCTAACTATGGCTACACCTTC,CASSVDGIANYGYTF
-,TRBJ2-7,-,TRBV6-5,TGTGCCAGCAGTTACTCGAGTGGAGGCTACGAGCAGTACTTC,CASSYSSGGYEQYF
TRBD1,TRBJ1-5,few,TRBV24-1,TGTGCCACCAGTCCGGGACAGGTCAATCAGCCCCAGCATTTT,CATSPGQVNQPQHF
-,TRBJ1-6,-,TRBV6-2/TRBV6-3,TGTGCCAGCAGTTACGGTACTCCAGGACCCCTCCACTTT,CASSYGTPGPLHF
-,TRBJ1-1,-,TRBV7-9,TGTGCCAGCAGCATATCGGAGGGCACTGAAGCTTTCTTT,CASSISEGTEAFF
-,TRBJ2-3,-,TRBV9,TGTGCCAGCAGCGTAGACGGGGGGCAGACAGATACGCAGTATTTT,CASSVDGGQTDTQYF
-,TRBJ1-1,-,TRBV5-6,TGTGCCAGCAGCCCCCGGACAGAGGGGGTGGACACTGAAGCTTTCTTT,CASSPRTEGVDTEAFF
TRBD1,TRBJ1-1,few,TRBV5-6,TGTGCCAGCAGCTTGGCGGGGCAGGGGGAGGCTGAAGCTTTCTTT,CASSLAGQGEAEAFF
TRBD2,TRBJ2-1,-,TRBV3-1/TRBV3-2,TGTGCCAGCAGCGCGACTAGCGGGGGGGCGACTGAGCAGTTCTTC,CASSATSGGATEQFF
-,TRBJ1-6,once,TRBV5-4,TGTGCCAGCAGCTTGGGAGGTGATAACCAATATAATTCACCCCTCCACTTT,CASSLGGDNQYNSPLHF
-,TRBJ2-7,-,TRBV4-3,TGCGCCAGCAGCCAAGATCTCGGGTACGAGCAGTACTTC,CASSQDLGYEQYF
-,TRBJ2-7,few,TRBV4-2,TGTGCCAGCAGCCTTCTTTCAGGGGCCACTACGTACGAGCAGTACTTC,CASSLLSGATTYEQYF
-,TRBJ2-2,-,TRBV9,TGTGCCAGCAGCGCTACAGGTTCTACCGGGGAGCTGTTTTTT,CASSATGSTGELFF
-,TRBJ1-4,few,TRBV4-2,TGTGCCAGCAGCCAAGAAGGACTTGGTCGTGAAAAACTGTTTTTT,CASSQEGLGREKLFF
TRBD1,TRBJ1-1,-,TRBV7-9,TGTGCCAGCAGCTTTATGACAGGGGGAAAGGACACTGAAGCTTTCTTT,CASSFMTGGKDTEAFF
TRBD1,TRBJ1-1,-,TRBV24-1,TGTGCCACCAGTGATTCCACGACAGGGTCCTACACTGAAGCTTTCTTT,CATSDSTTGSYTEAFF
TRBD2,TRBJ2-7,-,TRBV4-3,TGCGCCAGCAGCCGGGCGGGGGGGTACGAGCAGTACTTC,CASSRAGGYEQYF
-,TRBJ2-7,-,TRBV5-1,TGCGCCAGCAGTTCAGACAGCTACGAGCAGTACTTC,CASSSDSYEQYF
TRBD1,TRBJ2-7,-,TRBV27,TGTGCCAGCAGTCCCGGGACAGGGATGAACGAGCAGTACTTC,CASSPGTGMNEQYF
TRBD1,TRBJ2-1,-,TRBV27,TGTGCCACCGAACCGGGACAGGCAGGCGAGCAGTTCTTC,CATEPGQAGEQFF
-,TRBJ2-5,-,TRBV11-2,TGTGCCAGCAGCTTCATGGAGACCCAGTACTTC,CASSFMETQYF
-,TRBJ2-3,-,TRBV27,TGTGCCAGCAGTTTGACGGGGAGCACAGATACGCAGTATTTT,CASSLTGSTDTQYF
-,TRBJ2-7,-,TRBV9,TGTGCCAGCAGCGTAGAACTAGTCGACGAGCAGTACTTC,CASSVELVDEQYF
-,TRBJ2-1,-,TRBV10-3,TGTGCCACCGATACAGGGGGGGGGCCGGACAATGAGCAGTTCTTC,CATDTGGGPDNEQFF
-,TRBJ2-7,once,TRBV30,TGTGCCTGGAGTCTCTCGGTCTACGAGCAGTACTTC,CAWSLSVYEQYF
-,TRBJ2-7,-,TRBV11-2,TGTGCCAGCAGCTTAGAGGGCAGGTACTCCTACGAGCAGTACTTC,CASSLEGRYSYEQYF
-,TRBJ2-3,-,TRBV28,TGTGCCAGCAGACTCGGGGGAACAGATACGCAGTATTTT,CASRLGGTDTQYF
TRBD1,TRBJ1-1,-,TRBV18,TGTGCCAGCTCGCCAGACAGGGGTGCCACTGAAGCTTTCTTT,CASSPDRGATEAFF
-,TRBJ2-3,-,TRBV2,TGTGCCAGCAGTGACAGGGGGGGCACAGATACGCAGTATTTT,CASSDRGGTDTQYF
-,TRBJ1-5,-,TRBV7-8,TGTGCCAGCAGCGGACTTTATCAGCCCCAGCATTTT,CASSGLYQPQHF
-,TRBJ1-1,-,TRBV7-2,TGTGCCAGCGCGGGGGTGGCCCGCACTGAAGCTTTCTTT,CASAGVARTEAFF
-,TRBJ2-2,-,TRBV6-2/TRBV6-3,TGTGCCAGCAGTTACATGGCAGGCCCCGGGGAGCTGTTTTTT,CASSYMAGPGELFF
-,TRBJ2-2,-,TRBV7-2,TGTGCCAGCAGCGCCGGGGGGAACACCGGGGAGCTGTTTTTT,CASSAGGNTGELFF
-,TRBJ1-3,-,TRBV5-8,TGTGCCAGCAGCTTGGACAGGGTATCTGGAAACACCATATATTTT,CASSLDRVSGNTIYF
-,TRBJ2-7,-,TRBV7-2,TGTGCCAGCAGCTTAGTTGAGAGATCCTACGAGCAGTACTTC,CASSLVERSYEQYF
-,TRBJ2-1,-,TRBV12-3/TRBV12-4,TGTGCCAGCAGCCTAGGTTCCTACAATGAGCAGTTCTTC,CASSLGSYNEQFF
TRBD2,TRBJ2-2,-,TRBV19,TGTGCCAGTAAAAGTGGAGCGGGGGTCACCGGGGAGCTGTTTTTT,CASKSGAGVTGELFF
TRBD1,TRBJ1-4,-,TRBV5-1,TGCGCCAGCAGCTTAGGGGACAGTGAAAAACTGTTTTTT,CASSLGDSEKLFF
TRBD1,TRBJ2-1,few,TRBV27,TGTGCCAGCAGGCCGGGACAGGCCTACAATGAGCAGTTCTTC,CASRPGQAYNEQFF
-,TRBJ1-5,-,TRBV6-4,TGTGCCAGCAGGACTGGGACTACAGCCTATAGCAATCAGCCCCAGCATTTT,CASRTGTTAYSNQPQHF
-,TRBJ2-2,once,TRBV5-6,TGTGCCAGCAGCTTGGCTGGCGGGGGCGTTGGCCCCCTAACCGGGGAGCTGTTTTTT,CASSLAGGGVGPLTGELFF
-,TRBJ2-7,-,TRBV27,TGTGCCAGCAGTTTATCGGAGGCAGGGGCGTACGAGCAGTACTTC,CASSLSEAGAYEQYF
TRBD1,TRBJ1-1,few,TRBV6-5,TGTGCCAGCAGTATTCTTAGGACAGGGGAAACTGAAGCTTTCTTT,CASSILRTGETEAFF
-,TRBJ1-1,-,TRBV19,TGTGCCAGTAGCCCACATCAGTTGAACACTGAAGCTTTCTTT,CASSPHQLNTEAFF
TRBD1,TRBJ1-6,-,TRBV7-9,TGTGCCAGCAGCGGAGACAGGGACAATTCACCCCTCCACTTT,CASSGDRDNSPLHF
TRBD1,TRBJ2-7,-,TRBV3-1/TRBV3-2,TGTGCCAGCAGCCGACGGGACAGGGTGCCCCACGAGCAGTACTTC,CASSRRDRVPHEQYF
TRBD1,TRBJ1-4,once,TRBV2,TGTGCCAGCAGTTACAGGGGAACGGGGCCAACTAATGAAAAACTGTTTTTT,CASSYRGTGPTNEKLFF
TRBD1,TRBJ1-2,-,TRBV7-8,TGTGCCAGCAGTACGGACAGGGTTGCCCTTAGCTACACCTTC,CASSTDRVALSYTF
TRBD1,TRBJ1-3,-,TRBV7-2,TGTGCCAGCAGCCCAAAAGGGACAGGACCCGGAAACACCATATATTTT,CASSPKGTGPGNTIYF
-,TRBJ2-7,-,TRBV5-6,TGTGCCAGCAGCTTGAACACACCCTACGAGCAGTACTTC,CASSLNTPYEQYF
-,TRBJ1-4,-,TRBV7-8,TGTGCCAGCAGCTTCGGGGAGGCAGGAACTAATGAAAAACTGTTTTTT,CASSFGEAGTNEKLFF
-,TRBJ1-4,-,TRBV29-1,TGCAGCGTTGAAGATGCAGAACAAGCAACTAATGAAAAACTGTTTTTT,CSVEDAEQATNEKLFF
-,TRBJ2-2,-,TRBV4-1,TGCGCCAGCAAATCCCCCTCGCGAACCGGGGAGCTGTTTTTT,CASKSPSRTGELFF